The entry that follows covers one T cell receptor beta chain sequence. This CDR3 is built from 14 residues. V was clipped by 6 bases and J by 2 bases, with 13 bases between them. CDR1 and CDR2 from the germline V gene are MGHDK and SYGVNS. The data were obtained in a study of blood T cell repertoires in COVID-19. Study-wide context: Spain, Italy and the United States supplied samples that represented acute and convalescent COVID-19. Sample material is recorded as cDNA or gDNA derived from T cells, B-cell-depleted T cells, or PBMCs.

Original processing notes: How many nucleated cells were present was estimated from reference gene primer amplification. Here immunoSEQ multiplex PCR was the method, and the copy in TCRdb shows in-frame clones only, minus some. Clonal size and the V and J genes are those of that table, whereas D and trimming came from the DNA. The table has about 150,000 clones, around nine tenths seen once. The chain links TRBV25-1 to TRBJ1-2; D ambiguous. The sequenced sample consisted of peripheral blood. This receptor was obtained from a woman aged 70-85 years with acute or convalescent COVID-19. This CDR3 is CASSEGRRNYGYTF. The CDR3 DNA reads as TGTGCCAGCAGCGAAGGTCGCAGAAACTATGGCTACACCTTC.